Listed here are 22 T cell receptor beta chains from one sample, sequenced in a study of blood T cell repertoires in COVID-19. The repertoire was sequenced with immunoSEQ multiplex PCR; TCRdb's copy has only in-frame clones and lacks some. The repertoire includes about 130,000 clones, about 79% of them detected once, and about 3% sits in the top ten. The sequencing sample was made of peripheral blood. All receptors come from an elderly woman with acute or convalescent COVID-19.

This chain uses TRBV10-2 with TRBJ1-2; 8 bases fit TRBD1. The CDR3 runs 14 residues. CDR1 and CDR2 from the germline V gene are WSHSY and SAAADI. The ends lost 6 bases at V and 0 bases at J; junction bases unmatched: 3. CDR3 sequence: CASSQDRANYGYTF. The CDR3, as DNA: TGCGCCAGCAGCCAGGACAGGGCTAACTATGGCTACACCTTC.

The rearrangement joins TRBV7-9 to TRBJ2-7; 8 bases fit TRBD2. Per the germline V gene, CDR1 is SEHNR and CDR2 is FQNEAQ (reference sequence). The CDR3 is 16 amino acids. V dropped 5 bases and J dropped 0; count of bases not matched to a gene: 9. This CDR3 reads CASSGGLGGVSYEQYF. CDR3 DNA sequence: TGTGCCAGCAGCGGAGGTCTCGGGGGGGTCTCCTACGAGCAGTACTTC.

The J gene is TRBJ2-1, the V gene TRBV7-6, with 12 bases matching TRBD2. Trimming removed 6 bases from V and 7 bases from J; junction bases left unmatched: 7. The CDR3 sequence is 15 residues long. Germline CDR1 is SGHVS and CDR2 is FNYEAQ. CDR3 nucleotide sequence: TGTGCCAGCAGACTTCTAGCGGGGGGGAGGAATGAGCAGTTCTTC. It is translated as CASRLLAGGRNEQFF.

This clone showed up just once. V is TRBV6-1 and J is TRBJ1-2; 10 bases are shared with TRBD1. This CDR3 is 15 amino acids long. The germline V gene encodes CDR1 MNHNS and CDR2 SASEGT. V lost 2 bases, J lost 4 bases, and 4 bases stayed unmatched. CDR3: CASSESGTGAYGYTF. In nucleotides, the CDR3 is TGTGCCAGCAGTGAATCGGGGACAGGGGCCTATGGCTACACCTTC.

The chain joins TRBV29-1 to TRBJ2-3, with 7 bases aligning to TRBD1. The CDR3 sequence is 13 residues long. CDR1 is SQVTM and CDR2 is ANQGSEA in the germline V gene. V trimming: 6 bases; J trimming: 5 bases; junction bases outside the gene matches: 8. CDR3 nucleotides: TGCAGCGTCTCGACAGGGACGCGAGATACGCAGTATTTT. It codes for CSVSTGTRDTQYF.

The chain is built from TRBV27 and TRBJ2-5; tentative D call: TRBD2 (6 bases). Germline loops: CDR1 MNHEY, CDR2 SMNVEV (reference sequence). Trimming left V 5 bases short and J 5 bases short, with 15 bases between. CDR3 length equals 14 residues. CDR3: CASSPRPGRETQYF. The DNA for the CDR3 is TGTGCCAGCAGTCCTCGACCGGGGAGGGAGACCCAGTACTTC.

For this clone: This same CDR3 is encoded by further DNA sequences in the sample. The rearrangement links TRBV7-3 to TRBJ1-1, with a possible D match to TRBD1 (5 bases). Per germline, CDR1 SGHTA and CDR2 FQGTGA. Between the trimmed V and J ends, which lost 2 bases and 3 bases, there was a span of 7 bases. CDR3 size: 13 residues. In nucleotides, the CDR3 is TGTGCCAGCAGCTTACGGGGGGACACTGAAGCTTTCTTT. Translated, it gives CASSLRGDTEAFF.

This chain joins TRBV6-4 and TRBJ2-3, with TRBD1 matching 8 bases. Losses at the gene ends were 4 bases for V and 1 base for J; bases not matched to a gene: 7. Germline V lookup: CDR1 MRHNA, CDR2 SNTAGT. The CDR3 extends over 16 amino acids. CDR3 nucleotide sequence: TGTGCCAGCAGTGCCGACGGACAGGGAGGCACAGATACGCAGTATTTT. This encodes CASSADGQGGTDTQYF.

This chain uses TRBV6-5 with TRBJ2-7; 8 positions agree with TRBD1. Germline trimming cut 6 bases from V and 2 bases from J; bases unmatched to any gene: 6. The CDR3 extends over 14 amino acids. Germline CDR1 MNHEY, CDR2 SVGAGI. The CDR3 coding sequence is TGTGCCAGCAGCCGGACAGGGAGAACCTACGAGCAGTACTTC. It codes for CASSRTGRTYEQYF.

The chain has TRBV4-2 and TRBJ2-1, with 7 bases aligning to TRBD1. CDR3 length: 15 amino acids. CDR1 and CDR2 (germline): LGHNA, YNFKEQ. After removal of 1 base from V and 2 bases from J, the junction contained 2 bases not matched to a gene. The CDR3 spells CASSQGTGPYNEQFF. The CDR3 nucleotides are TGTGCCAGCAGCCAAGGGACAGGACCCTACAATGAGCAGTTCTTC.

The chain couples TRBV20-1 to TRBJ2-3; 10 nucleotides agree with TRBD2. From germline, CDR1 is DFQATT and CDR2 SNEGSKA (reference sequence). The CDR3 runs to 14 residues. V trimming: 3 bases; J trimming: 4 bases; junction bases outside the gene matches: 4. This CDR3 is CSASSSGGADTQYF. In DNA, the CDR3 is TGCAGTGCTAGTTCCAGCGGGGGGGCAGATACGCAGTATTTT.

The genes are TRBV4-3 and TRBJ2-1; 7 bases line up with TRBD1. The CDR3 spans 16 residues. The V segment lost 0 bases and the J segment 6 bases; nucleotides outside the gene matches: 8. Germline lookup yields CDR1 LGHNA and CDR2 YSLEER. CDR3 nucleotide sequence: TGCGCCAGCAGCCAAGATGTGTCACAGGGGCTCAATGAGCAGTTCTTC. Protein: CASSQDVSQGLNEQFF.

The rearrangement joins TRBV4-1 to TRBJ1-3; D gene ambiguous. This CDR3 region has 15 residues. Germline loops: CDR1 MGHRA, CDR2 YSYEKL. V was cut by 10 bases and J by 0 bases, with 16 bases left in between. DNA for the CDR3: TGCGCCACCGGCGCCGGATGGAGCTCTGGAAACACCATATATTTT. It yields the protein CATGAGWSSGNTIYF.

This rearrangement joins TRBV19 to TRBJ2-1; TRBD1 is a possible D gene (6 bases). The V end lost 10 bases, the J end lost 8 bases, and 24 bases lay between the germline ends. The CDR3 totals 15 residues. Germline loops: CDR1 LNHDA, CDR2 SQIVND (reference sequence). The CDR3 reads CATDSGRTRGYEQFF. As DNA, the CDR3 is TGTGCCACGGATTCGGGCAGGACCAGGGGCTATGAGCAGTTCTTC.

V and J are TRBV7-9 and TRBJ2-7; D is undetermined. Germline V gene sequence: CDR1 SEHNR, CDR2 FQNEAQ (reference sequence). The CDR3 is 15 amino acids. Trimming took 0 bases from V and 7 from J, leaving 16 bases between them. The CDR3 is CASSLAPRTAGEQYF. The CDR3 nucleotides read TGTGCCAGCAGCTTAGCCCCCCGAACTGCCGGGGAGCAGTACTTC.

This clone has just one count. The genes are TRBV9 and TRBJ2-3, with D possibly being TRBD1 (5 bases). V dropped 2 bases and J dropped 6 bases, with 10 bases sitting between them. CDR1 and CDR2 (germline): SGDLS, YYNGEE. The CDR3 consists of 13 residues. The DNA of the CDR3 is TGTGCCAGCAGCGTGGGGCTTGGGGATACGCAGTATTTT. Protein product: CASSVGLGDTQYF.

V and J are TRBV5-1 and TRBJ2-7, with 8 positions matching TRBD1. Per germline, CDR1 SGHRS and CDR2 YFSETQ. This CDR3 is built from 14 residues. V shed 3 bases and J 0 bases; nucleotides not matched to a gene: 2. CDR3 residues: CASSSGQGSYEQYF. The CDR3 bases are TGCGCCAGCAGCTCCGGACAGGGCTCCTACGAGCAGTACTTC.

This clone occurred a few times. V gene TRBV27 combines with J gene TRBJ1-5; TRBD1 is a possible D gene (5 bases). CDR3 length equals 15 residues. Germline V gene lookup returns CDR1 MNHEY and CDR2 SMNVEV (reference sequence). Trimming removed 1 base from V and 0 bases from J, with 7 bases in between. The DNA of the CDR3 is TGTGCCAGCAGTTTATTTACAGGTAGCAATCAGCCCCAGCATTTT. It codes for CASSLFTGSNQPQHF.

The V call is TRBV18, the J call TRBJ1-6; D gene unclear. Trimming pared 2 bases from V and 0 bases from J, leaving 8 bases between. Per the germline V gene, CDR1 is KGHSH and CDR2 is LQKENI. The CDR3 extends over 16 amino acids. This chain's CDR3 is CASSPGHSSYNSPLHF. In DNA form, the CDR3 reads TGTGCCAGCTCACCAGGGCATAGCTCCTATAATTCACCCCTCCACTTT.

The gene calls are TRBV5-1 and TRBJ1-1; 9 nucleotides agree with TRBD1. From germline, CDR1 is SGHRS and CDR2 YFSETQ. The CDR3 contains 14 residues. V shed 4 bases, J shed 0 bases, and the junction held 1 base outside the gene matches. As DNA, the CDR3 is TGCGCCAGCAGCGGGACAGGGATGAACACTGAAGCTTTCTTT. Its protein product is CASSGTGMNTEAFF.

The chain has TRBV18 and TRBJ1-6; TRBD1 agrees at 7 bases. CDR1 is KGHSH and CDR2 is LQKENI in the germline V gene. The CDR3 runs to 17 residues. V lost 0 bases and J lost 5; bases outside the gene matches: 7. The CDR3 loop is CASSPPAGTEHNSPLHF. CDR3 DNA: TGTGCCAGCTCACCACCAGCCGGGACAGAACATAATTCACCCCTCCACTTT.

The rearrangement uses TRBV6-5 and TRBJ1-3, with D tentatively TRBD1 (5 bases). CDR3 length: 14 residues. Per the germline V gene, CDR1 is MNHEY and CDR2 is SVGAGI. Trimming removed 7 bases from V and 2 bases from J, with 12 bases in between. This CDR3 is CASTLRATGNTIYF. As DNA, the CDR3 is TGTGCCAGCACTCTCAGGGCAACTGGAAACACCATATATTTT.